The 17 T cell receptor beta chains below come from one sample, sequenced in a study of blood T cells in healthy people across ages. For the second PCR, which ran for about 6 to 11 cycles, a sample-barcoded 5' primer and a J-beta primer mix were used. TCRdb itself ran the 5' RACE reads through MiXCR, one entry per CDR3 protein. Of 550,000 to 750,000 distinct CDR3 sequences listed, approximately 21% are singletons. The sequencing input was blood. All receptors come from a man aged 70 or older in good health.

This chain links TRBV24-1 with TRBJ2-1, with unresolved D. Per the germline V gene, CDR1 is KGHDR and CDR2 is SFDVKD. This CDR3 is built from 16 residues. V lost 2 bases and J 3 bases, leaving 13 bases between the germline ends. The CDR3 here is CATSDSSPGNYNEQFF. The CDR3 bases are TGTGCCACCAGTGATTCCAGTCCAGGTAACTACAATGAGCAGTTCTTC.

In this sample, this clonotype turned up many times. The rearrangement links TRBV7-2 to TRBJ2-5; D gene uncertain. CDR1 SGHTA and CDR2 FQGNSA come from the germline V gene. CDR3 length: 13 residues. Between the trimmed V and J ends, which lost 3 bases and 5 bases, there was a span of 10 bases. The DNA of the CDR3 is TGTGCCAGCAGCTTGATCATTGGGGAGACCCAGTACTTC. It yields the protein CASSLIIGETQYF.

This clonotype showed up just a few times. The rearrangement uses TRBV5-1 and TRBJ2-3; D not certain. Trimming removed 0 bases at V and 4 bases at J, with 9 bases between. The germline gives CDR1 SGHRS, CDR2 YFSETQ. This CDR3 spans 14 amino acids. The CDR3 sequence is CASSLAGPSDTQYF. The CDR3 nucleotides read TGCGCCAGCAGCTTGGCAGGACCATCAGATACGCAGTATTTT.

This clonotype was found a few times. The rearrangement uses TRBV7-3 and TRBJ1-2; perhaps TRBD1 as D (6 bases). Trimming took off 4 bases at V and 8 bases at J, with 17 bases between the two ends. Looked up from germline, CDR1 is SGHTA and CDR2 is FQGTGA. The CDR3 has 14 amino acids. For the CDR3, the DNA is TGTGCCAGCAGCTCCACGGGGGCCCAAGAGGGCTACACCTTC. Protein product: CASSSTGAQEGYTF.

The rearrangement links TRBV2 to TRBJ2-1, with D hard to call. CDR1 is SNHLY and CDR2 is FYNNEI in the germline V gene. The CDR3 spans 14 residues. Trimming pared 7 bases from V and 0 bases from J, leaving 10 bases between. CDR3 sequence: CASKVANSYNEQFF. The CDR3 DNA follows: TGTGCCAGCAAGGTCGCCAACTCCTACAATGAGCAGTTCTTC.

In its sample, this clonotype was seen a few times. The rearrangement uses TRBV10-3 and TRBJ2-1; D tentatively reads TRBD1 or TRBD2 (5 bases each). The DNA end lines up better with TRBJ2-5; the J call may be wrong. This CDR3 region has 12 residues. Germline V CDR1 and CDR2: ENHRY, SYGVKD. The CDR3 sequence is CATGVGEETQYF. For the CDR3, the DNA is TGTGCCACCGGAGTGGGGGAAGAGACCCAGTACTTC.

This clonotype has just a few counts. This chain joins TRBV6-2 or TRBV6-3 and TRBJ2-7; 9 nucleotides line up with TRBD1. Germline trimming cut 7 bases from V and 7 bases from J; bases unmatched to any gene: 23. The CDR3 has 18 residues. Germline assignment: CDR1 MNHEY and CDR2 SVGEGT. The CDR3 nucleotides are TGTGCCAGCACCTCCGGGACAGGGCCCGGGACTCGAGCGAAGGAGCAGTACTTC. Protein product: CASTSGTGPGTRAKEQYF.

This clonotype was observed a few times. The J gene is TRBJ2-4, the V gene TRBV20-1; D is possibly TRBD1 or TRBD2 (5 bases each). Germline V gene lookup returns CDR1 DFQATT and CDR2 SNEGSKA (reference sequence). V dropped 5 bases and J dropped 5 bases, with 25 bases sitting between them. The length of the CDR3 is 17 residues. DNA for the CDR3: TGCAGTGCTGCGAGAAGGGGATGGTTGAGCGGAGAAAACATTCAGTACTTC. This encodes CSAARRGWLSGENIQYF.

DNA for the CDR3: TGCAGTGCTAGAGATAGCGGGGGAAACTATGGCTACACCTTC. It codes for CSARDSGGNYGYTF. The V call is TRBV20-1, the J call TRBJ1-2; D is perhaps TRBD1 (5 bases). The CDR3 runs 14 residues. With 0 bases removed from V and 2 bases from J, the gap between germline ends came to 10 bases. Germline CDR1 is DFQATT and CDR2 is SNEGSKA (reference sequence).

This clonotype was seen more than once but under ten times. The chain uses TRBV7-3 and TRBJ2-2; 7 bases match TRBD1. Trimming removed 5 bases from V and 0 bases from J; junction bases left unmatched: 6. The CDR3 length is 16 residues. CDR1 is SGHTA and CDR2 is FQGTGA in the germline V gene. This chain's CDR3 is CASSRTGAANTGELFF. The CDR3 DNA sequence: TGTGCCAGCAGCCGAACAGGGGCCGCGAACACCGGGGAGCTGTTTTTT.

The V and J genes are TRBV20-1 and TRBJ2-1, with D possibly being TRBD1 (5 bases). Near its end, the DNA agrees better with TRBJ2-5, so the J call may be wrong. CDR1 DFQATT and CDR2 SNEGSKA come from the germline V gene (reference sequence). The CDR3 has 13 residues. CDR3 residues: CSARDLGRETQYF. The CDR3 nucleotides are TGCAGTGCTAGAGATTTGGGGCGGGAGACCCAGTACTTC.

There are many counts of this clonotype. The J gene is TRBJ2-3, the V gene TRBV2; 11 bases are a match to TRBD2. Per the germline V gene, CDR1 is SNHLY and CDR2 is FYNNEI. Trimming at V came to 1 base and at J to 2 bases, leaving 2 bases not matched to a gene. CDR3 length: 16 residues. The CDR3 nucleotides are TGTGCCAGCAGTGAAGGACTAGCGGGACTCACAGATACGCAGTATTTT. Translated, it gives CASSEGLAGLTDTQYF.

This clonotype was seen a handful of times. V and J are TRBV7-8 and TRBJ2-7; D possibly corresponds to TRBD1 (6 bases). This CDR3 region has 13 residues. The V end lost 5 bases, the J end lost 3 bases, and 11 bases lay between the germline ends. Germline CDR1 SGHVS, CDR2 FQNEAQ. The CDR3 here is CASSKDRNYEQYF. CDR3 DNA sequence: TGTGCCAGCAGCAAAGACAGGAACTACGAGCAGTACTTC.

This clonotype was detected ten times or more. V usage is TRBV29-1 and J usage is TRBJ1-5; 9 bases are a match to TRBD1. CDR3 length: 14 amino acids. CDR1 is SQVTM and CDR2 is ANQGSEA in the germline V gene. Losses at the gene ends were 4 bases for V and 5 bases for J; bases not matched to a gene: 6. The CDR3 sequence: CSVGGDREYQPQHF. In nucleotides, the CDR3 is TGCAGCGTTGGAGGGGACAGGGAATATCAGCCCCAGCATTTT.

In this sample, this clonotype turned up a few times. The CDR3 DNA reads as TGCGCCAGCAAACCGGACGGAGAAATTAATGAAAAACTGTTTTTT. Its translation: CASKPDGEINEKLFF. V and J are TRBV5-1 and TRBJ1-4; unclear D gene. CDR1 and CDR2 (germline): SGHRS, YFSETQ. V lost 6 bases and J lost 4, with 16 bases in between. The CDR3 runs 15 residues.

This clonotype turned up a few times. V is TRBV3-1 and J is TRBJ2-5, with 10 bases lining up with TRBD2. The J call may be wrong; the DNA end is better matched by TRBJ2-1. Per the germline V gene, CDR1 is LGHDT and CDR2 is YNNKEL (reference sequence). The CDR3 contains 14 residues. The CDR3 protein is CASSQASGSDEQFF. Written as DNA, the CDR3 is TGTGCCAGCAGCCAGGCTAGCGGGAGCGATGAGCAGTTCTTC.

The chain recombines TRBV5-6 with TRBJ2-4; D unclear. The CDR3 is made up of 14 amino acids. Trimming cost V 0 bases and J 2 bases, with 6 bases left between them. Per the germline V gene, CDR1 is SGHDT and CDR2 is YYEEEE. The CDR3 sequence is CASSLGVSKNIQYF. CDR3 nucleotide sequence: TGTGCCAGCAGCTTGGGAGTTTCCAAAAACATTCAGTACTTC.